The clone carrying this T cell receptor beta chain has ten or more counts. Germline trimming cut 5 bases from V and 5 bases from J; bases unmatched to any gene: 3. Germline V gene data show CDR1 as KGHSH and CDR2 as LQKENI. This CDR3 region has 14 residues. Amplified regions were TCR beta CDR3 sequences from RNA transcripts. The TCR CDR3 first-round RT-PCR relied on the HTBI primer set. One entry per CDR3 protein, called by TCRdb with MiXCR from the multiplex PCR reads. The sample lists under 300,000 distinct CDR3 sequences, roughly 15% occurring once. This sample stems from a study of T cells in Graves' hyperthyroidism and ophthalmopathy.

The V gene is TRBV18, the J gene TRBJ2-7; TRBD2 matches 13 bases. The source material was blood. The sequence was collected from a woman aged 45-65 years with Graves' hyperthyroidism that later progressed to Graves' ophthalmopathy. The CDR3 region is CASSGLAGDNEQYF. CDR3 nucleotides: TGTGCCAGCTCAGGACTAGCGGGAGACAACGAGCAGTACTTC. The variable domain in full, with the rest retrieved from reference TRBV18 and TRBJ2-7, is NAGVMQNPRHLVRRRGQEARLRCSPMKGHSHVYWYRQLPEEGLKFMVYLQKENIIDESGMPKERFSAEFPKEGPSILRIQQVVRGDSAAYFCASSGLAGDNEQYFGPGTRLTVT.